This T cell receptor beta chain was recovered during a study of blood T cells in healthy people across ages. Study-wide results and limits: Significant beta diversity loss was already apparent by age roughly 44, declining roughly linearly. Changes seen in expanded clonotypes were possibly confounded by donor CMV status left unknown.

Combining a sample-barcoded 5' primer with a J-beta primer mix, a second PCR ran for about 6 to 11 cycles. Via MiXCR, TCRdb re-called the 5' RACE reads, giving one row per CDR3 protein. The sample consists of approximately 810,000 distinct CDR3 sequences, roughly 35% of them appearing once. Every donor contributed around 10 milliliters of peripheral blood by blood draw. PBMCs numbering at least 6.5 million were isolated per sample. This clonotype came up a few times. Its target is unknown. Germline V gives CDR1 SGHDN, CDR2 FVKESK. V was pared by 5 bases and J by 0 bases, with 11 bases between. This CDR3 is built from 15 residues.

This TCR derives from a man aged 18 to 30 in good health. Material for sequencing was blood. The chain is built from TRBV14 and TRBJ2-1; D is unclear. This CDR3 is CASSLRWDSYNEQFF. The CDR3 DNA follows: TGTGCCAGCAGCTTAAGGTGGGACTCCTACAATGAGCAGTTCTTC.